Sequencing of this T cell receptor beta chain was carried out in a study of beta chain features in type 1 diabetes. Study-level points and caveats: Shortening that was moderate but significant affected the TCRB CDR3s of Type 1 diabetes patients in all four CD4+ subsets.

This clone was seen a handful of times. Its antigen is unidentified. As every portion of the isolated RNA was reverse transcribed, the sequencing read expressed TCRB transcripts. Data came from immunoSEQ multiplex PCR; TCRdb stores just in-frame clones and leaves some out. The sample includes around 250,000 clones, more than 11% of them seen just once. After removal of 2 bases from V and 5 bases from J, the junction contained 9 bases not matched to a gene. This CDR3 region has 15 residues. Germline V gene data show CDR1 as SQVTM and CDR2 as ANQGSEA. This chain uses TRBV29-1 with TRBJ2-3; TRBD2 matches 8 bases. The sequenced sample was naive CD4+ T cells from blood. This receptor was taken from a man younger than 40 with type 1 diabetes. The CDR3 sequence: CSVEFGGGPGDTQYF. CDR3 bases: TGCAGCGTTGAATTTGGCGGGGGGCCTGGAGATACGCAGTATTTT.